This TCR beta chain derives from a study of esophageal squamous cell carcinoma under preoperative chemotherapy. Study-level results: After treatment, tumor-infiltrating lymphocytes apparently came partly from blood T cells. Peripheral T cells showed a significant TCR diversity increase after chemotherapy, unlike tumor-infiltrating lymphocytes. Clonal contraction, more than amplification, hit abundant clones after paclitaxel-nedaplatin.

A word on this clonotype: Its target is unknown.

Time point in this sample: after preoperative PTX-NDP chemotherapy. Before surgery, patients were given preoperative paclitaxel-nedaplatin chemotherapy. TCRdb fed the PCR reads into MiXCR, producing one record per CDR3 protein. The sample holds roughly 10,000 distinct CDR3 sequences; roughly 65% are singletons and the top ten take over 25%. This sequence was found in a human donor with esophageal squamous cell carcinoma. The donor label of this sample is uncertain. Collection took place from a patient given preoperative chemotherapy.

CDR3 amino acids: CASSQPGGEQFF. DNA of the CDR3: TGTGCCAGCAGTCAACCAGGGGGCGAGCAGTTCTTC. J is TRBJ2-1 and V is TRBV27; TRBD1 matches at 8 bases. This CDR3 contains 12 residues. Per germline, CDR1 MNHEY and CDR2 SMNVEV (reference sequence). Germline trimming cut 5 bases from V and 10 bases from J; bases unmatched to any gene: 4.